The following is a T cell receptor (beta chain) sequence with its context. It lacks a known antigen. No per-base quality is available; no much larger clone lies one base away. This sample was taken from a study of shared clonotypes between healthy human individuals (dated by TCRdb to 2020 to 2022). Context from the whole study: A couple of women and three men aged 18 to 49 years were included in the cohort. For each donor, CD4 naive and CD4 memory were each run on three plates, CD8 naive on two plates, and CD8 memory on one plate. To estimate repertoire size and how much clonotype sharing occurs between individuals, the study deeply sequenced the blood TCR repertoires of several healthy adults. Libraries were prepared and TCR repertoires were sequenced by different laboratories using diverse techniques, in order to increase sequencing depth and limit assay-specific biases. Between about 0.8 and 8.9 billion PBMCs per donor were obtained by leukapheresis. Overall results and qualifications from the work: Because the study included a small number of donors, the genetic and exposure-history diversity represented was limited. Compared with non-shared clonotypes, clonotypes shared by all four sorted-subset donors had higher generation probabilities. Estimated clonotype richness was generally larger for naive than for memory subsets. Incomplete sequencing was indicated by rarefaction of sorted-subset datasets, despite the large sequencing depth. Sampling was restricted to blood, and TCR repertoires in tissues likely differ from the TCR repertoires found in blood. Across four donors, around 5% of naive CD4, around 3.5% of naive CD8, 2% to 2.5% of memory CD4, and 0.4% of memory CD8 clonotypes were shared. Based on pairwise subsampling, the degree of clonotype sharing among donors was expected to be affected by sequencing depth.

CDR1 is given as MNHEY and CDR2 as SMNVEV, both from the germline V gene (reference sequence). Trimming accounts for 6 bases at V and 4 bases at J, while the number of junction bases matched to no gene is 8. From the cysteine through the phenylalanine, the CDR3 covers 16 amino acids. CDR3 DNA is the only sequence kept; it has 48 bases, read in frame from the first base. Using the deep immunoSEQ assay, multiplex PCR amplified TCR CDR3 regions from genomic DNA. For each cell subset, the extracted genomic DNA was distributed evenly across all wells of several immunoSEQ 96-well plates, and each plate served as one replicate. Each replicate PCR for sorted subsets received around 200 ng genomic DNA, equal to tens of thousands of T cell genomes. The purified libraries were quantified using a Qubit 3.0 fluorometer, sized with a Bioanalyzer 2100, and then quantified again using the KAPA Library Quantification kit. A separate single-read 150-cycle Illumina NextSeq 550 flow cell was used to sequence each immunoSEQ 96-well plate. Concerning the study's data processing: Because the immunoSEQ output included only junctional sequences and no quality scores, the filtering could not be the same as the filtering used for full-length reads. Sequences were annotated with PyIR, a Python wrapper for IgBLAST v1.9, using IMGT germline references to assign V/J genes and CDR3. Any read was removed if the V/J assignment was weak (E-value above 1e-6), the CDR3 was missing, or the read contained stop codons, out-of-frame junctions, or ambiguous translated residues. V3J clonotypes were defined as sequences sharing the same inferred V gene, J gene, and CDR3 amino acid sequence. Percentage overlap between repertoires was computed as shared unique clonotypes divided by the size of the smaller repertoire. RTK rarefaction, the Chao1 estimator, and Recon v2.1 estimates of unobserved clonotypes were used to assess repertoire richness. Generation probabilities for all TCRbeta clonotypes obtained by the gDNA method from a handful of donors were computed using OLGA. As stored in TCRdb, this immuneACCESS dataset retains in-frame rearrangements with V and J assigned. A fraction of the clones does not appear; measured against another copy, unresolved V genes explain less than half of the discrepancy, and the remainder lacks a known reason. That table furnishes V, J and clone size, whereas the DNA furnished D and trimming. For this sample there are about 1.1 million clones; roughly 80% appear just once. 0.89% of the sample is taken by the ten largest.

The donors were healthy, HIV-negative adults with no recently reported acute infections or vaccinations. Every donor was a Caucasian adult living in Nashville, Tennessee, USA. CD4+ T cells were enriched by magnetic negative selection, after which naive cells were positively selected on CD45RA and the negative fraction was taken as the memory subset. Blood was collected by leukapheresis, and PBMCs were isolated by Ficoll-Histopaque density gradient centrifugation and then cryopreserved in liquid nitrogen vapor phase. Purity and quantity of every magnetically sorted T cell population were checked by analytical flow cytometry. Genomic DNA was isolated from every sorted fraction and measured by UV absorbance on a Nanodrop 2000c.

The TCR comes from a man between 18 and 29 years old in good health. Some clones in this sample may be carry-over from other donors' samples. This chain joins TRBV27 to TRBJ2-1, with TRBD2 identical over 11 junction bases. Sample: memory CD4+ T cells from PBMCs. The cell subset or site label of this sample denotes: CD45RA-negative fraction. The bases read TGTGCCAGCAGCCGAAGGGGGACTAGCGGATACAATGAGCAGTTCTTC. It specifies CASSRRGTSGYNEQFF.